The rows below give T cell receptor beta chains drawn from one sample of a study of glioma-infiltrating T cells. From the multiplex PCR reads, TCRdb called clonotypes with MiXCR, one entry per CDR3 protein. The data hold around 90,000 distinct CDR3 sequences, with 35% to 45% observed a single time. The specimen was glioma tissue, nonneoplastic brain tissue, or PBMCs (not recorded which). All receptors come from a human donor with low-grade glioma or glioblastoma, undergoing nonglioma brain surgery, or in good health (not recorded which). Each CDR3 is given with its conserved first and last residue. The order of the fields is J gene, V gene, CDR3 protein.

>TRBJ1-3|TRBV28
CASSNENLFGNTIYF
>TRBJ2-3|TRBV27
CASRSPGLTLGTDTQYF
>TRBJ1-5|TRBV2
CASLPGNSSQPQHF
>TRBJ2-3|TRBV6-2/TRBV6-3
CASIEGRTPTDTQYF
>TRBJ2-2|TRBV6-2/TRBV6-3
CASSSQGAGELFF
>TRBJ2-3|TRBV7-2
CASSLVRPSTDTQYF
>TRBJ2-5|TRBV27
CASSFTRGETKYF
>TRBJ2-1|TRBV6-1
CASSEWSDLGDEQFF
>TRBJ1-1|TRBV3-1
CASSVRSGQREGAFF
>TRBJ2-3|TRBV7-9
CASSLALSTASTDTQYF
>TRBJ2-2|TRBV10-3
CATFGGPARELFF